This is a list of T cell receptor beta chains from one sample in a study of early T cells in non-severe SARS-CoV-2 infection. TCRdb independently ran MiXCR on the 5' RACE reads; one entry per CDR3 protein. The sample has tens of thousands of distinct CDR3 sequences; 8% to 10% are singletons. Material: whole blood. These receptors all stem from an adult who was a healthcare worker with PCR-confirmed SARS-CoV-2 infection or an uninfected control (not recorded which). Each CDR3 is given with its conserved first and last residue. A D gene is named only where the DNA matches it firmly. Rows may omit the clone size; those that give it use once, few, many or a size class.

CDR3,DNA,V,J,size,D
CASSLALWAADTQYF,TGTGCCAGCAGCTTAGCGCTGTGGGCTGCAGATACGCAGTATTTT,TRBV7-6,TRBJ2-3,few,NA
CAWGQGLAKNIQYF,TGTGCCTGGGGACAGGGCCTAGCCAAAAACATTCAGTACTTC,TRBV30,TRBJ2-4,few,TRBD1
CTTDSYGYTF,TGCACTACGGACAGTTATGGCTACACCTTC,TRBV29-1,TRBJ1-2,few,NA
CSVPTSGSPTDTQYF,TGCAGCGTTCCGACTAGCGGGAGCCCGACAGATACGCAGTATTTT,TRBV29-1,TRBJ2-3,NA,TRBD2
CSVEGDRVANYGYTF,TGCAGCGTTGAAGGGGACAGGGTAGCTAACTATGGCTACACCTTC,TRBV29-1,TRBJ1-2,few,TRBD1
CASSEGQRSYEQYF,TGTGCCAGCAGCGAGGGGCAAAGATCCTACGAGCAGTACTTC,TRBV7-2,TRBJ2-7,many,NA
CASTGTHGFGETQYF,TGTGCCTCGACTGGGACTCATGGCTTCGGAGAGACCCAGTACTTC,TRBV6-1,TRBJ2-5,many,NA
CASSSGLAGETQYF,TGCGCCAGCAGCTCGGGACTGGCTGGAGAGACCCAGTACTTC,TRBV5-1,TRBJ2-5,NA,NA
CAISESGTVEQFF,TGTGCCATCAGTGAGTCGGGGACGGTTGAGCAGTTCTTC,TRBV10-3,TRBJ2-1,few,NA
CASSPTRTGSNEKLFF,TGTGCCAGCAGCCCCACCCGGACAGGATCTAATGAAAAACTGTTTTTT,TRBV7-9,TRBJ1-4,NA,TRBD1
CASSFRTDSPLHF,TGCGCCAGCAGCTTTCGGACGGATTCACCCCTCCACTTT,TRBV5-1,TRBJ1-6,many,NA
CASSLEGQGLDEQFF,TGCGCCAGCAGCTTGGAGGGACAGGGTTTGGATGAGCAGTTCTTC,TRBV5-1,TRBJ2-1,NA,TRBD1
CASSLAGGGGSPLHF,TGTGCCAGCAGCTTAGCCGGGGGAGGCGGTTCACCCCTCCACTTT,TRBV7-6,TRBJ1-6,few,NA
CASSGQLNTGELFF,TGTGCCAGCAGCGGACAACTAAACACCGGGGAGCTGTTTTTT,TRBV2,TRBJ2-2,many,NA
CASSLDHGGSYEQYF,TGCGCCAGCAGCTTGGACCACGGGGGGTCCTACGAGCAGTACTTC,TRBV5-1,TRBJ2-7,many,TRBD2
CASSQGGAYGYTF,TGCGCCAGCAGCCAAGGGGGGGCTTATGGCTACACCTTC,TRBV4-1,TRBJ1-2,few,NA
CASSPNSPGLAIYEQFF,TGCGCCAGCAGCCCAAATTCCCCGGGACTAGCGATCTATGAGCAGTTCTTC,TRBV5-1,TRBJ2-1,NA,TRBD2
CASSPGLAGGTYNEQFF,TGTGCCAGCAGCCCCGGACTAGCGGGCGGTACCTACAATGAGCAGTTCTTC,TRBV5-4,TRBJ2-1,few,TRBD2
CASSSDRNRPGQYF,TGTGCCAGCAGCTCGGACAGAAATCGGCCGGGGCAGTACTTC,TRBV11-1,TRBJ2-7,many,NA
CASKGQGASEQFF,TGCGCCAGCAAAGGACAGGGGGCATCCGAGCAGTTCTTC,TRBV10-1,TRBJ2-1,many,TRBD1
CASSPRTSGRTLEQFF,TGTGCCAGCAGCCCTCGGACTAGCGGGAGGACCCTTGAGCAGTTCTTC,TRBV3-1,TRBJ2-1,NA,TRBD2
CSARVWDRGNEQFF,TGCAGTGCTAGAGTTTGGGACAGGGGTAATGAGCAGTTCTTC,TRBV20-1,TRBJ2-1,few,TRBD1
CASSLAPAGDTDTQYF,TGCGCCAGCAGCTTAGCCCCGGCAGGGGATACAGATACGCAGTATTTT,TRBV5-1,TRBJ2-3,few,NA
CASSQGRLLAGLDEQFF,TGTGCCAGCAGCCAAGGTCGATTGCTAGCGGGATTAGATGAGCAGTTCTTC,TRBV4-2,TRBJ2-1,few,TRBD2
CASSFVLGGLDNEQFF,TGTGCCAGCAGTTTCGTGCTCGGGGGGTTGGACAATGAGCAGTTCTTC,TRBV12-3/TRBV12-4,TRBJ2-1,NA,TRBD2
CASSPQEVLLDSPLHF,TGTGCCAGCAGCCCTCAAGAAGTCTTGCTCGATTCACCCCTCCACTTT,TRBV7-2,TRBJ1-6,many,NA
CSARRQYSDRGYTF,TGCAGTGCTAGACGCCAATATTCGGACAGGGGCTACACCTTC,TRBV20-1,TRBJ1-2,few,TRBD1
CAIGTGTYEQYF,TGTGCCATCGGGACAGGTACCTACGAGCAGTACTTC,TRBV10-3,TRBJ2-7,many,TRBD1
CASSLPQGPLGSYGYTF,TGTGCCAGCAGTCTTCCCCAGGGGCCCCTAGGGAGCTATGGCTACACCTTC,TRBV12-3/TRBV12-4,TRBJ1-2,NA,NA
CASSPGRSVQFF,TGTGCCAGCAGCCCCGGACGGAGCGTGCAGTTCTTC,TRBV7-9,TRBJ2-1,few,NA
CAIREGGGGEQYF,TGTGCCATCAGGGAAGGCGGGGGAGGCGAGCAGTACTTC,TRBV10-3,TRBJ2-7,NA,TRBD2
CASSPGTGNEKLFF,TGTGCCAGCAGCCCCGGGACAGGAAATGAAAAACTGTTTTTT,TRBV5-6,TRBJ1-4,NA,TRBD1
CASGPGRAQYF,TGTGCCAGCGGGCCGGGAAGGGCGCAGTATTTT,TRBV2,TRBJ2-3,few,NA
CSVDLEPNEQFF,TGCAGCGTTGATCTCGAGCCCAATGAGCAGTTCTTC,TRBV29-1,TRBJ2-1,large,NA
CASSTPGTSSPPDTQYF,TGCGCCAGCAGCACGCCCGGGACTAGCAGCCCGCCGGATACGCAGTATTTT,TRBV5-1,TRBJ2-3,NA,TRBD2
CASSQALAGGDTQYF,TGCGCCAGCAGCCAAGCTCTAGCGGGGGGCGATACGCAGTATTTT,TRBV4-1,TRBJ2-3,few,TRBD2
CASSYSLRVYNSPLHF,TGTGCCAGCAGTTACTCCCTCAGGGTCTATAATTCACCCCTCCACTTT,TRBV6-6,TRBJ1-6,NA,NA
CSARDLSTDTQYF,TGCAGTGCTAGAGATCTTAGCACAGATACGCAGTATTTT,TRBV20-1,TRBJ2-3,few,NA
CASSPMLQGRAFF,TGTGCCAGCAGCCCCATGCTACAGGGGAGGGCTTTCTTT,TRBV14,TRBJ1-1,many,TRBD1
CASSSHLAGDSTDTQYF,TGTGCCAGCAGTTCCCACCTAGCGGGGGATAGCACAGATACGCAGTATTTT,TRBV6-5,TRBJ2-3,many,TRBD2
CASSLLGGLQPRGPGELFF,TGTGCCAGCAGCTTGTTGGGCGGGCTCCAACCGAGGGGCCCCGGGGAGCTGTTTTTT,TRBV7-8,TRBJ2-2,many,NA
CASSLWLAGVRNTQYF,TGTGCCAGCAGTTTATGGCTAGCGGGAGTGAGAAATACGCAGTATTTT,TRBV27,TRBJ2-3,NA,TRBD2
CASNTLGTGAGEQYF,TGCGCCAGCAACACCCTCGGGACAGGGGCAGGGGAGCAGTACTTC,TRBV5-1,TRBJ2-7,NA,TRBD1
CSVGGPRDRGTTNEKLFF,TGCAGCGTTGGGGGGCCCCGGGACAGGGGTACAACTAATGAAAAACTGTTTTTT,TRBV29-1,TRBJ1-4,NA,TRBD1
CASSLDPSTTNEKLFF,TGTGCCAGCAGCTTGGATCCGTCGACAACTAATGAAAAACTGTTTTTT,TRBV5-5,TRBJ1-4,few,NA
CATSSGSGELFF,TGTGCCACCAGTTCTGGGTCCGGGGAGCTGTTTTTT,TRBV24-1,TRBJ2-2,few,NA
CASSFFPDRPRGEQFF,TGTGCCAGCAGCTTCTTTCCGGACCGCCCTAGGGGTGAGCAGTTCTTC,TRBV13,TRBJ2-1,NA,NA
CASSLMGSQSNQPQHF,TGTGCCAGCAGCTTAATGGGGTCTCAGAGCAATCAGCCCCAGCATTTT,TRBV7-2,TRBJ1-5,NA,NA